This T cell receptor beta chain was observed in a study of OX40 agonist ivuxolimab in advanced cancers. About the research overall: Three partial responders included one hepatocellular carcinoma patient and two cutaneous melanoma patients. General observations from the study: The average count of expanded clones was higher among CD8+ T cells than among CD4+. Some nonresponders likewise displayed low normalized T-cell clonal expansion.

The assay was immunoSEQ multiplex PCR, and TCRdb's table has in-frame clones only and misses some. This sample carries approximately 15,000 clones, more than 65% of them seen once, and the ten largest clones take 35% to 45%. By share of the sample, this clone is medium-sized. What it recognizes is unknown. The sequenced sample was CD4+ or CD8+ T cells sorted from blood, obtained in a trial of the OX40 agonist ivuxolimab. This clonotype was obtained from an adult with an advanced solid tumor such as melanoma, head and neck, liver or kidney cancer.

CDR3 sequence (DNA): TGCGCCAGCAGCCCGGCCCCTGTGGACGGTGGCACTGAAGCTTTCTTT. Its translation: CASSPAPVDGGTEAFF. The rearrangement uses TRBV4-1 and TRBJ1-1; D gene unclear. This CDR3 is 16 amino acids long. Germline CDR1 MGHRA, CDR2 YSYEKL. V was trimmed by 4 bases and J by 4 bases, leaving 19 bases between them.